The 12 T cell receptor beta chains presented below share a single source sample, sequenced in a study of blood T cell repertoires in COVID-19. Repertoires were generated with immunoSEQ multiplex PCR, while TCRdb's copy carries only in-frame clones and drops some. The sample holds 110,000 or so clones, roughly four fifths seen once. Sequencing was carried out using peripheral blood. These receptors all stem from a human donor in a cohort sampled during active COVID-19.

The CDR3 here is CASSQEGGGPALSTDTQYF. CDR3 DNA: TGTGCCAGCAGCCAAGAAGGGGGGGGGCCCGCTCTAAGCACAGATACGCAGTATTTT. The rearrangement joins TRBV4-2 to TRBJ2-3; tentatively, D is TRBD2 (7 bases). V was cut by 0 bases and J by 0 bases, with 19 bases left in between. Per germline, CDR1 LGHNA and CDR2 YNFKEQ. The CDR3 contains 19 residues.

CDR3 loop: CASSLDRWEETQYF. CDR3 in DNA: TGTGCCAGCAGCCTGGACCGGTGGGAGGAGACCCAGTACTTC. This chain connects TRBV11-3 to TRBJ2-5; TRBD2 might be the D (5 bases). The germline V and J ends were trimmed by 5 bases and 5 bases, with 15 bases remaining between them. Germline values: CDR1 SGHNT, CDR2 YENEEA. This CDR3 spans 14 amino acids.

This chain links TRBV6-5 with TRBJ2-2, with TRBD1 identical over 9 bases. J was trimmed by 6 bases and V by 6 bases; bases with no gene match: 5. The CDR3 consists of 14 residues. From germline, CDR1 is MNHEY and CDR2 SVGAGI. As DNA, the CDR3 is TGTGCCAGCAGGCCGGGACAGGGTGCCGGGGAGCTGTTTTTT. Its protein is CASRPGQGAGELFF.

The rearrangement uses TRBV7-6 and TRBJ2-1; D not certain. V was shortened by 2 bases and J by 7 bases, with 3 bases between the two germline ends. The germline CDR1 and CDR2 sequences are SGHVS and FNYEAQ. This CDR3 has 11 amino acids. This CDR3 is CASSLLNEQFF. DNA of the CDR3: TGTGCCAGCAGCTTACTGAATGAGCAGTTCTTC.

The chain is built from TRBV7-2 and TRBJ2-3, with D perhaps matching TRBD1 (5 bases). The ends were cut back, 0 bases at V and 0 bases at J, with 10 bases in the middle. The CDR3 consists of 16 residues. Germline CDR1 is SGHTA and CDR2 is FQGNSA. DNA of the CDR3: TGTGCCAGCAGCTTAGCGCTAGACAGAAGCACAGATACGCAGTATTTT. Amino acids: CASSLALDRSTDTQYF.

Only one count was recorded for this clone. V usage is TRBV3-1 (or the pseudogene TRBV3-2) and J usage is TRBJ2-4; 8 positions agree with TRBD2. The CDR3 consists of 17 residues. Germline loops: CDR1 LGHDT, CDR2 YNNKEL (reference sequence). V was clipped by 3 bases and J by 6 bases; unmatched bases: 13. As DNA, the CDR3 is TGTGCCAGCAGCCAGATCGGCGGGGGGCTGGGGCTAAACATTCAGTACTTC. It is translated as CASSQIGGGLGLNIQYF.

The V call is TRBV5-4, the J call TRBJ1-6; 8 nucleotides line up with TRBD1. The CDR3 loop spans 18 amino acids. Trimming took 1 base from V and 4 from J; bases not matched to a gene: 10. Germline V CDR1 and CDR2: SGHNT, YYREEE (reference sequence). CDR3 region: CASSLLVSGGPYNSPLHF. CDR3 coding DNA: TGTGCCAGCAGCTTGCTGGTATCAGGGGGCCCATATAATTCACCCCTCCACTTT.

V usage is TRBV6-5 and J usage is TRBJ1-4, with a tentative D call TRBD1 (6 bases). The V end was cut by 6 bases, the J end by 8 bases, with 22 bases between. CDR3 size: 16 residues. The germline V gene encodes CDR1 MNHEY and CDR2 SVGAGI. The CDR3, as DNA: TGTGCCAGCAGCTACGCCGGCGGGGGCGGAGGGGAAAAACTGTTTTTT. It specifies CASSYAGGGGGEKLFF.

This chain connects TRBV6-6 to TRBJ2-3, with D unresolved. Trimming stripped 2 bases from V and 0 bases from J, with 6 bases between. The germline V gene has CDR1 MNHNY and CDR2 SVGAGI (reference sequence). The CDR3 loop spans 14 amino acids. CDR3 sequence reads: CASSYLTSTDTQYF. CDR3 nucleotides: TGTGCCAGCAGTTACCTGACTAGCACAGATACGCAGTATTTT.

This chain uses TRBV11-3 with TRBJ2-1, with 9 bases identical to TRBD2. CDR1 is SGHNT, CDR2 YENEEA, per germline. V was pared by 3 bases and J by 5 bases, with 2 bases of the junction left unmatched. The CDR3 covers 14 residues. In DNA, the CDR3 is TGTGCCAGCAGCTTGGGGACTAGCAACAATGAGCAGTTCTTC. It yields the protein CASSLGTSNNEQFF.

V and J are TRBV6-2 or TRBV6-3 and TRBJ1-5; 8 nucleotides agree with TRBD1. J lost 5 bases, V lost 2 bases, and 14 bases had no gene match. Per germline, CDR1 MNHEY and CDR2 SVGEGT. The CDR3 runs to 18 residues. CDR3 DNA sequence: TGTGCCAGCAGTTACCCCAGCGACAGGGGTAATTCTGATCAGCCCCAGCATTTT. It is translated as CASSYPSDRGNSDQPQHF.

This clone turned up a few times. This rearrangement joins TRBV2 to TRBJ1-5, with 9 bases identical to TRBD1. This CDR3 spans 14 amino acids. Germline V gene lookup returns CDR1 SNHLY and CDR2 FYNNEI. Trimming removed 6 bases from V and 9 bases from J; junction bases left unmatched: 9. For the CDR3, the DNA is TGTGCCAGCAGCCTTAACCCGGGACAGGGGCCCCAGCATTTT. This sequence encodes CASSLNPGQGPQHF.